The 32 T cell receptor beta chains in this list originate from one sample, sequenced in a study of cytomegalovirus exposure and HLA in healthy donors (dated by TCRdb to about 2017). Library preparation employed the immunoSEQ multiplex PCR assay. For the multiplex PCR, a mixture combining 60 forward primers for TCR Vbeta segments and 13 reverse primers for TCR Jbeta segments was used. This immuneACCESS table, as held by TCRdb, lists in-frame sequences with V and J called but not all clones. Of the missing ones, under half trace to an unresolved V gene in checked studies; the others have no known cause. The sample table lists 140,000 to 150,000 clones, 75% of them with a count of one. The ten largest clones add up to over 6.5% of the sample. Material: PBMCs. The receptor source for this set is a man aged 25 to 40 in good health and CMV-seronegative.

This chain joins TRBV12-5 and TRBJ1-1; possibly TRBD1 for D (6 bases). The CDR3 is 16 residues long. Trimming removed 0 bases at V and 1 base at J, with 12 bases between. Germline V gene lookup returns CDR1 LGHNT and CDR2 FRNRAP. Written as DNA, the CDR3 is TGTGCTAGTGGTTTGGTAGGGGGGAGGGGGAACACTGAAGCTTTCTTT. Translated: CASGLVGGRGNTEAFF.

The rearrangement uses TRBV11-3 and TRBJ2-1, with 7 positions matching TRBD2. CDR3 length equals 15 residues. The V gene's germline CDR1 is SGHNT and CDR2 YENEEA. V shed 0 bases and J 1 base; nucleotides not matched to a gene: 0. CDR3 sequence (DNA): TGTGCCAGCAGCTTAGACGGGAGGTCCTACAATGAGCAGTTCTTC. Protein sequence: CASSLDGRSYNEQFF.

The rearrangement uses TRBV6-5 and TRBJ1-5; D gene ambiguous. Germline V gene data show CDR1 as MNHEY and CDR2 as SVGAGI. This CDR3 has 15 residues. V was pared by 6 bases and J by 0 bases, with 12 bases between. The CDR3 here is CASSPRKDSNQPQHF. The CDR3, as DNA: TGTGCCAGCAGCCCCAGGAAAGATAGCAATCAGCCCCAGCATTTT.

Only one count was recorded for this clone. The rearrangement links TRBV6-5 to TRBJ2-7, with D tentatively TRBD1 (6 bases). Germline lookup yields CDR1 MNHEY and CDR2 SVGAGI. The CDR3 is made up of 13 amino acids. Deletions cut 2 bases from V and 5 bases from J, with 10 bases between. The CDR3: CASSYKQGHEQYF. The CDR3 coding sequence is TGTGCCAGCAGTTACAAGCAGGGGCACGAGCAGTACTTC.

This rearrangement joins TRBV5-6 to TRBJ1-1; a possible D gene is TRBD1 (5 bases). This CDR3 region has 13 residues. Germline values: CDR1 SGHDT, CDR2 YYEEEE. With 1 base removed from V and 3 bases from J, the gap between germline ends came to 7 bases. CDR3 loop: CASSLSGDTEAFF. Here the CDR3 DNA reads TGTGCCAGCAGCTTGTCGGGGGACACTGAAGCTTTCTTT. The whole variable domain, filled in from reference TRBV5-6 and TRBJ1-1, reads DAGVTQSPTHLIKTRGQQVTLRCSPKSGHDTVSWYQQALGQGPQFIFQYYEEEERQRGNFPDRFSGHQFPNYSSELNVNALLLGDSALYLCASSLSGDTEAFFGQGTRLTVV.

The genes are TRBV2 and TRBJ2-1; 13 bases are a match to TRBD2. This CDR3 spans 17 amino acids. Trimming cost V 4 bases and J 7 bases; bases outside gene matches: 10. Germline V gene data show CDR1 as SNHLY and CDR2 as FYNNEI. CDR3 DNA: TGTGCCAGCAGTGGGGGGATCGGGACTAGCGGGATGAATGAGCAGTTCTTC. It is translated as CASSGGIGTSGMNEQFF.

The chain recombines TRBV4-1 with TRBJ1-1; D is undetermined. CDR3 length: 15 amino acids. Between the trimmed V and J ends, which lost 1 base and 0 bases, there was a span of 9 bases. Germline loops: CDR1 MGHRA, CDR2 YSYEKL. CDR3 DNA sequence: TGCGCCAGCAGCCAAGCACAGAGCATGAACACTGAAGCTTTCTTT. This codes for CASSQAQSMNTEAFF.

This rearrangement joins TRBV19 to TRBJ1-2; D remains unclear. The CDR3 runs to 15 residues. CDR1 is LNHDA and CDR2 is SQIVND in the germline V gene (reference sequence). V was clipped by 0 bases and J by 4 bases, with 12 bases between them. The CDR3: CASSIDGPGGYGYTF. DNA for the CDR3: TGTGCCAGTAGTATAGATGGCCCCGGCGGCTATGGCTACACCTTC.

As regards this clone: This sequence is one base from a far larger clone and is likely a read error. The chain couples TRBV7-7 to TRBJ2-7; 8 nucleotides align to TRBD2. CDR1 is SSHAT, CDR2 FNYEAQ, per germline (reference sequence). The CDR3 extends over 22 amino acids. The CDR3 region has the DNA TGTGCCTGCAGCTTAGTGGTCGAACTAGCGGATAGGTTGGGCTTTACCGTGTACGAGCAGTACTTC. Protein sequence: CACSLVVELADRLGFTVYEQYF. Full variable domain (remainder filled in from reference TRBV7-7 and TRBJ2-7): GAGVSQSPRYKVTKRGQDVTLRCDPISSHATLYWYQQALGQGPEFLTYFNYEAQPDKSGLPSDRFSAERPEGSISTLTIQRTEQRDSAMYRCACSLVVELADRLGFTVYEQYFGPGTRLTVT.

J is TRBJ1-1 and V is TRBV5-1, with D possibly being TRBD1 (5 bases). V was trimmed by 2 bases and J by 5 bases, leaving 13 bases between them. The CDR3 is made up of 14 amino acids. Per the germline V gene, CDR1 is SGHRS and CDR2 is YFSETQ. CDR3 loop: CASSFATGRTEAFF. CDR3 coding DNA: TGCGCCAGCAGCTTCGCAACAGGACGGACTGAAGCTTTCTTT.

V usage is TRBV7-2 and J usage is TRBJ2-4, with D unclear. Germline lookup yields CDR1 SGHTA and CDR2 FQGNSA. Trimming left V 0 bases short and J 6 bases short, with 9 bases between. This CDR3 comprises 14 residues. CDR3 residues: CASSLANRANIQYF. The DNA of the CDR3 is TGTGCCAGCAGCTTAGCTAACAGAGCAAACATTCAGTACTTC.

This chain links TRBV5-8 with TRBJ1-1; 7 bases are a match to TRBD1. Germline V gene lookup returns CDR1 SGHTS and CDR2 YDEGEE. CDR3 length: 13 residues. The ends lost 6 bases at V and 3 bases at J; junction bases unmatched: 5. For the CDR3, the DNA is TGTGCCAGCAACCGAGGGACAGACACTGAAGCTTTCTTT. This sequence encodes CASNRGTDTEAFF.

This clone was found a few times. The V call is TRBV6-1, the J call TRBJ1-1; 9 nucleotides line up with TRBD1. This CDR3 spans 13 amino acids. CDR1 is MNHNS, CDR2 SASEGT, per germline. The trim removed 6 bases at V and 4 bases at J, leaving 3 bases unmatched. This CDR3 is CASSGQGITEAFF. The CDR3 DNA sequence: TGTGCCAGCAGCGGACAGGGGATCACTGAAGCTTTCTTT.

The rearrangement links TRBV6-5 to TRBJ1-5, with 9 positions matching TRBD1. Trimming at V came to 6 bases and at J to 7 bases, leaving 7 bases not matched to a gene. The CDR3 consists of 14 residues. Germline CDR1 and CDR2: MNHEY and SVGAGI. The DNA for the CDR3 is TGTGCCAGCAGAAGGACAGGGGAACGCCAGCCCCAGCATTTT. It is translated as CASRRTGERQPQHF.

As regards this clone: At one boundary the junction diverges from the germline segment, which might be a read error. CDR3 in DNA: TGTGCTAGCAGCCCCAGTACCGGGACTAATAATGAGCAGTTCTTC. Protein sequence: CASSPSTGTNNEQFF. The chain couples TRBV7-7 to TRBJ2-1; 7 bases are shared with TRBD2. Per the germline V gene, CDR1 is SSHAT and CDR2 is FNYEAQ (reference sequence). The CDR3 has 15 amino acids.

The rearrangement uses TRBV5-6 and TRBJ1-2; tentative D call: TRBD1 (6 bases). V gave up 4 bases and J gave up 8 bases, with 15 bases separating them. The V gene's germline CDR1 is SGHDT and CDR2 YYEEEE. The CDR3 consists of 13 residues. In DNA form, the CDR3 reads TGTGCCAGCAGCACTTTACAGGGACGCGGCTACACCTTC. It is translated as CASSTLQGRGYTF.

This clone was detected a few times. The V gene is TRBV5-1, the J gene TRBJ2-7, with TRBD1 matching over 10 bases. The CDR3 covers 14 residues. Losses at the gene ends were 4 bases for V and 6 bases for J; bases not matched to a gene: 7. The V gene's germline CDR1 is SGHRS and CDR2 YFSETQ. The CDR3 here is CASSVTGGGGEQYF. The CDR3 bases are TGCGCCAGCAGCGTGACAGGGGGCGGGGGCGAGCAGTACTTC. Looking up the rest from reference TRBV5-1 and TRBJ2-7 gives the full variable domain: KAGVTQTPRYLIKTRGQQVTLSCSPISGHRSVSWYQQTPGQGLQFLFEYFSETQRNKGNFPGRFSGRQFSNSRSEMNVSTLELGDSALYLCASSVTGGGGEQYFGPGTRLTVT.

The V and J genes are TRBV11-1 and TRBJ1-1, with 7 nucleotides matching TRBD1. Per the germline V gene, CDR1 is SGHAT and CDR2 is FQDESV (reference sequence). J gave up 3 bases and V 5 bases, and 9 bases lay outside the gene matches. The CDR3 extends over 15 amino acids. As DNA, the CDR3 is TGTGCCAGCAGCCCTCGACAGGGATGGGACACTGAAGCTTTCTTT. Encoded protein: CASSPRQGWDTEAFF.

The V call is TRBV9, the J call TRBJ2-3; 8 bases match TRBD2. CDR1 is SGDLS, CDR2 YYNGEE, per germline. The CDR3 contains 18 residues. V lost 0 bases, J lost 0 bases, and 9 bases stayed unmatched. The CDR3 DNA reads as TGTGCCAGCAGCGTAGGAGCGGGGGCCGTTGCTAGCACAGATACGCAGTATTTT. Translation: CASSVGAGAVASTDTQYF.

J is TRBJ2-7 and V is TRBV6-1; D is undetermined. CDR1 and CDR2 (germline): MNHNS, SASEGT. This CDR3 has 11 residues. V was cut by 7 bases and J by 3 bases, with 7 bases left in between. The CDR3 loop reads CASTGNYEQYF. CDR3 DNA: TGTGCCAGCACAGGTAACTACGAGCAGTACTTC.

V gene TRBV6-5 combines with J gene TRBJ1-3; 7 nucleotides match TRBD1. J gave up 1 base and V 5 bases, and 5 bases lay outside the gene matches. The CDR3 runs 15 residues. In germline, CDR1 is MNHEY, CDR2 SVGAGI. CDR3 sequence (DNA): TGTGCCAGCAGTCGACAGGGATCTTCTGGAAACACCATATATTTT. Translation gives CASSRQGSSGNTIYF.

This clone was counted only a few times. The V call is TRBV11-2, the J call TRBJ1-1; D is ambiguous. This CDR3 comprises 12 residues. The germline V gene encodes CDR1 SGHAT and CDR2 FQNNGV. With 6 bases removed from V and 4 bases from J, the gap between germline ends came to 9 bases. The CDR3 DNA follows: TGTGCCAGCAGAGCAACGGGCACTGAAGCTTTCTTT. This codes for CASRATGTEAFF.

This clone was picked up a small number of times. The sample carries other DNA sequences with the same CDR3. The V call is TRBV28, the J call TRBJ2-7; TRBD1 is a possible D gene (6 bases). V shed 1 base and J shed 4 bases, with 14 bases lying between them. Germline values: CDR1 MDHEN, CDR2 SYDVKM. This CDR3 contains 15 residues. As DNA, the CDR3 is TGTGCCAGCAGTTTATATCCGGACAGAACTTACGAGCAGTACTTC. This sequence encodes CASSLYPDRTYEQYF.

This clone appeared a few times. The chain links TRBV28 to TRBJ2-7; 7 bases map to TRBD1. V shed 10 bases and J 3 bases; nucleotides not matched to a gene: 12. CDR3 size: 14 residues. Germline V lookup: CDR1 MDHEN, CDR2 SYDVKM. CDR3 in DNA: TGTGCCACCCCACCGGGACAGCGTGTCTACGAGCAGTACTTC. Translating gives CATPPGQRVYEQYF.

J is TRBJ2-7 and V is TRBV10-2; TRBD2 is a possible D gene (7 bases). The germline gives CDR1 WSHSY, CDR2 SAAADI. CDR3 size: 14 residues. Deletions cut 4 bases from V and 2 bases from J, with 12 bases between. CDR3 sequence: CASSAGGPAYEQYF. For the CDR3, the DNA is TGCGCCAGCAGTGCGGGGGGCCCCGCCTACGAGCAGTACTTC.

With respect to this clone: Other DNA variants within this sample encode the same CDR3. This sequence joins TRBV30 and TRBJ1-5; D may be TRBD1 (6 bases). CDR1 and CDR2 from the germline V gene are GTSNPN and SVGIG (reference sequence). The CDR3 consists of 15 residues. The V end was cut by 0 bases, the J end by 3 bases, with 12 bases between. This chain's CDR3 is CAWSVQGSYNQPQHF. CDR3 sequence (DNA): TGTGCCTGGAGTGTACAGGGCAGTTACAATCAGCCCCAGCATTTT.

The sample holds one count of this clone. The CDR3 nucleotides are TGTGCCAGTAGTAACGCCGGGACAGGGGGAACAGATACGCAGTATTTT. Amino acid sequence: CASSNAGTGGTDTQYF. V and J are TRBV19 and TRBJ2-3; 11 nucleotides match TRBD1. CDR1 and CDR2 (germline): LNHDA, SQIVND (reference sequence). The CDR3 runs to 16 residues. V lost 4 bases, J lost 3 bases, and 6 bases stayed unmatched.

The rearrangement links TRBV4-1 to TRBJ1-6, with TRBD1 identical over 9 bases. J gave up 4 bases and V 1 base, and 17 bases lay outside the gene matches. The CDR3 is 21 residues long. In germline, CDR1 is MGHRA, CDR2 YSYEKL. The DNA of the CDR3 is TGCGCCAGCAGCCAAGTTCCATCGGGACAGGGTTTTCCCTCTTATAATTCACCCCTCCACTTT. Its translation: CASSQVPSGQGFPSYNSPLHF.

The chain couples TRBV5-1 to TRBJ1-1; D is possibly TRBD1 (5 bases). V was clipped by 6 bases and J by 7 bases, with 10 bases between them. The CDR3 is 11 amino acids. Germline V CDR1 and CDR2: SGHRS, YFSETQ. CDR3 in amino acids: CASTQGVEAFF. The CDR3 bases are TGCGCCAGCACCCAGGGTGTTGAAGCTTTCTTT.

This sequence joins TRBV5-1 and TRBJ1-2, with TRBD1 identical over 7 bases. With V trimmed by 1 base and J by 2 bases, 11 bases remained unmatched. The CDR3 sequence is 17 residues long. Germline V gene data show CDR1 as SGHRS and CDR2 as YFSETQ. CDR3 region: CASSLTPPGQRNYGYTF. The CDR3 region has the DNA TGCGCCAGCAGCTTGACGCCTCCGGGACAGAGGAACTATGGCTACACCTTC.

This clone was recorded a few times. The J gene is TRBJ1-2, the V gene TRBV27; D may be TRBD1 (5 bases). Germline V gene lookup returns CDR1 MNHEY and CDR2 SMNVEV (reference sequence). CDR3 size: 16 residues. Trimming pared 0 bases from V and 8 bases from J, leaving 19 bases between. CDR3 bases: TGTGCCAGCAGTTTATCCCGCAGGGTTACACTGGGAGGCTACACCTTC. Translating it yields CASSLSRRVTLGGYTF.

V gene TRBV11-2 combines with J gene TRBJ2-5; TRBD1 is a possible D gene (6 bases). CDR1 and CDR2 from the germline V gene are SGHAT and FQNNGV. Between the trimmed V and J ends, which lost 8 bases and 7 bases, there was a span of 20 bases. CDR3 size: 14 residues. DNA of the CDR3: TGTGCCAGCCGAGCCGTGGGGGCCTGGGGGACCCAGTACTTC. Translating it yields CASRAVGAWGTQYF.